This entry describes one T cell receptor (beta chain). The CDR3 totals 18 residues. CDR1 and CDR2 (germline): LGHDT, YNNKEL (reference sequence). V was clipped by 6 bases and J by 0 bases; unmatched bases: 11. One Seattle source followed patients from active infection through their disease course. The sample originates from a study of blood T cell repertoires in COVID-19. Study-wide context: The United States, Italy and Spain supplied acute and convalescent COVID-19 samples. Sample material is recorded as cDNA or gDNA derived from T cells, B-cell-depleted T cells, or PBMCs.

The authors' processing: From reference gene primer amplification, estimates of nucleated cell counts were derived. Repertoires were generated with immunoSEQ multiplex PCR, while TCRdb's copy carries only in-frame clones and drops some. V, J and clone size derive from that table, while D and trimming were established from the DNA sequence. The repertoire includes around 290,000 clones, approximately 93% of them detected once, and roughly 2.3% sits in the top ten. The gene calls are TRBV3-1 (or the pseudogene TRBV3-2) and TRBJ2-3, with 11 bases fitting TRBD2. Sequencing was done on a sample of peripheral blood. The origin of this receptor is a woman aged 25 to 39 with COVID-19, enrolled during active disease. The CDR3 here is CASRLLGTSGVSTDTQYF. CDR3 sequence (DNA): TGTGCCAGCAGACTCCTCGGGACTAGCGGAGTAAGCACAGATACGCAGTATTTT.